This paragraph covers one TCR beta chain sequence. In the authors' workflow: Reference gene primer amplification in the assay estimated nucleated cell counts. TCRdb's table, derived via immunoSEQ multiplex PCR, lists solely in-frame clones and lacks some. V and J calls and clone size are as listed in that table; D and trimming were resolved from the DNA. Of around 300,000 clones listed, approximately 83% are singletons. This entry comes from a study of blood T cell repertoires in COVID-19. Study details: Specimens from acute and convalescent COVID-19 originated in the United States, Italy and Spain. PBMCs, B-cell-depleted T cells, or T cells were the source of the cDNA or gDNA that made up the material.

The CDR3 contains 13 residues. V gave up 3 bases and J gave up 6 bases, with 14 bases separating them. The germline CDR1 and CDR2 sequences are GTSNPN and SVGIG (reference sequence). The chain combines TRBV30 with TRBJ1-1; TRBD1 is a possible D gene (5 bases). Sample: peripheral blood. This sequence was found in a woman in her seventies with acute or convalescent COVID-19. CDR3 coding DNA: TGTGCCTGGAGCCTTGGGGGGTTAGCTGAAGCTTTCTTT. The encoded protein is CAWSLGGLAEAFF.